This T cell receptor beta chain emerged from a study of OX40 agonist ivuxolimab in advanced cancers. Regarding the research as a whole: The costimulatory receptor OX40 (CD134) was targeted by ivuxolimab, a fully human IgG2 agonistic monoclonal antibody. Intravenous ivuxolimab was administered to patients every 2 weeks at six dose levels: 0.01, 0.1, 0.3, 1.5, 3 and 10 mg/kg. Of the approximately 50 patients in dose escalation, about 20 had hepatocellular carcinoma, roughly 15 had melanoma, 9 had renal cell carcinoma and 9 had head and neck cancer. The dose-escalation cohort was about 87% male with a mean age of around 62 years, ranging from roughly 23 to 90. Prior anti-PD-1, anti-PD-L1 or anti-CTLA-4 therapy was permitted, and approximately 40% of dose-escalation patients had received checkpoint inhibitors. Three dose-escalation patients achieved partial responses, one with hepatocellular carcinoma and two with cutaneous melanoma. Peripheral TCRbeta sequencing aimed to test whether ivuxolimab altered TCR sequence diversity and caused clonal T-cell expansion. The monotherapy dose-escalation portion (N ≈ 52 patients) of the phase I ivuxolimab trial is reported in the paper. Results the study describes overall, beyond this receptor: At doses from 0.1 to 3.0 mg/kg, clonal expansion was seen in both CD4+ and CD8+ blood T cells between baseline and week 6. After ivuxolimab, expanded clones were on average more numerous among CD8+ T cells than among CD4+ T cells. Low levels of normalized T-cell clonal expansion were also seen in some patients who did not respond. In partial responders in the 0.1-3.0 mg/kg groups, normalized peripheral clonal expansion was found to be among the lowest, especially among CD8+ T cells. The antigen specificity of the peripheral T cells that underwent clonal expansion was not determined.

On this clone: Its antigen is still unknown. The input lacks base qualities; no much larger clone sits a single base away.

The trial excluded patients who had a history of autoimmune disease or who were on systemic immunosuppression. Peripheral blood for TCR sequencing was collected from all dose cohorts at baseline, on cycle 4 day 1, and on cycle 7 day 1. The samples were taken from a phase I, first-in-human, multicenter, open-label dose-escalation trial of ivuxolimab. The trial enrolled adults with locally advanced or metastatic head and neck squamous cell, hepatocellular, melanoma or renal cell carcinoma. Before TCR sequencing, CD4+ T cells and CD8+ T cells from peripheral blood were sorted into separate populations. To sequence the TCRbeta CDR3 region, genomic DNA was isolated from the sorted cells. The immunoSEQ Assay was used for sequencing of TCRbeta CDR3 regions. This is the immuneACCESS table as TCRdb keeps it, with only in-frame sequences that have V and J called. A part of the clones is gone; compared with another copy, unresolved V genes explain less than half, and the rest is unexplained. Counted in this sample were tens of thousands of clones; roughly 80% of them appeared once. Of the sample, 0.35% to 0.5% is held by the ten largest clones.

This TCR derives from an adult with an advanced solid tumor such as melanoma, head and neck, liver or kidney cancer. Sequencing was performed on CD4+ or CD8+ T cells sorted from blood, taken in a trial of the OX40 agonist ivuxolimab.

The base sequence is TGCGCCAGCAGCCAAGATCTTGTCGGAGTACAAGAGACCCAGTACTTC. It is translated as CASSQDLVGVQETQYF. The rearranged chain carries TRBV4-1 and TRBJ2-5, with the D gene too uncertain to name. The CDR3 spans 16 residues, from the cysteine through the phenylalanine. Only the CDR3 DNA is retained, 48 bases long and in frame from the first base. CDR1 and CDR2 are read off the germline V gene as MGHRA and YSYEKL. Trimming costs V 0 bases and J 2 bases, and their ends lie 13 bases apart.